This T cell receptor beta chain comes out of a study of cytomegalovirus exposure and HLA in healthy donors. Findings and limits, study-wide: In a later analysis, productive TCRs from donors in an Asian-associated ancestry cluster reportedly carried fewer N-insertions than the cohort mean. TCR beta V- and J-gene trimming was later associated with a missense DCLRE1C variant.

Nominally healthy donors provided the samples, though records likely missed some immune exposures. This PCR relied on a set of 60 Vbeta primers and 13 Jbeta primers. Original analysis: There were around 80 million unique TCR beta chains by a later count, and approximately 11 million of them were shared. Sequencing used immunoSEQ multiplex PCR; TCRdb keeps in-frame clones, though not all of them. V and J calls and clone size come straight from that table; D and trimming were deduced from the DNA. Its table records some 130,000 clones. Concerning this clone itself: Its antigen is unknown.

From germline, CDR1 is MDHEN and CDR2 SYDVKM. CDR3 length: 14 residues. Trimming cost V 6 bases and J 2 bases, with 14 bases left between them. This chain joins TRBV28 and TRBJ2-7, with D possibly TRBD1 on 6 matching bases. The sequenced sample was PBMCs. The TCR comes from a woman in her 40s in good health and CMV-seropositive. The CDR3 DNA reads TGTGCCAGCAGCGAGGGGGTTGGTCCCTACGAGCAGTACTTC. It yields the protein CASSEGVGPYEQYF.